These T cell receptor beta chains were read from a single sample in a study of response to subunit inactivated influenza vaccine. From the RT-PCR reads, TCRdb called clonotypes with MiXCR, one entry per CDR3 protein. The sample yields 530,000 or so distinct CDR3 sequences, around 11% seen once. The sample in question was PBMCs from blood, obtained on the day of vaccination. Every receptor here comes from a man in his fifties or sixties who received an inactivated influenza vaccine. CDR3s include the opening cysteine and the closing phenylalanine or tryptophan. The D gene is left open where the match is weak. Expanded clones are given a class, and other clones once, few, many or no size at all.

d_gene	v_gene	abundance	j_gene	CDR3aa	CDR3nt
NA	TRBV27	NA	TRBJ2-1	CATGWGINNEQFF	TGTGCCACCGGCTGGGGGATTAACAATGAGCAGTTCTTC
NA	TRBV4-2	NA	TRBJ1-5	CASSRMAGQPQHF	TGTGCCAGCAGCCGGATGGCTGGCCAGCCCCAGCATTTT
NA	TRBV12-3/TRBV12-4	many	TRBJ2-3	CASRFNRGGTQYF	TGTGCCAGCAGATTTAACAGGGGAGGTACGCAGTATTTT
NA	TRBV20-1	NA	TRBJ2-1	CSARVSGNFNEQFF	TGCAGTGCTAGAGTCTCCGGGAACTTCAATGAGCAGTTCTTC
TRBD2	TRBV4-2	NA	TRBJ2-3	CASSTSGYTDTQYF	TGTGCCAGCTCGACTAGCGGGTACACAGATACGCAGTATTTT
TRBD1	TRBV27	few	TRBJ2-7	CASSFRDRAYEQYF	TGTGCCAGCAGTTTTCGGGACAGGGCCTACGAGCAGTACTTC
TRBD2	TRBV4-2	NA	TRBJ2-1	CASSQETSGQYNEQFF	TGTGCCAGCAGCCAGGAGACTAGCGGGCAGTACAATGAGCAGTTCTTC
NA	TRBV5-1	few	TRBJ2-7	CASSHSRDTSYEQYF	TGCGCCAGCAGCCATTCCCGGGACACCTCCTACGAGCAGTACTTC
NA	TRBV4-3	NA	TRBJ2-7	CASSQESIGGKEQYF	TGCGCCAGCAGCCAAGAGAGCATAGGGGGGAAAGAGCAGTACTTC
TRBD2	TRBV6-5	few	TRBJ2-1	CASSYSGTSGAGSYNEQFF	TGTGCCAGCAGTTACTCCGGGACTAGCGGGGCGGGTTCCTACAATGAGCAGTTCTTC
TRBD2	TRBV9	few	TRBJ2-7	CASSVDGRAVEQYF	TGTGCCAGCAGCGTAGACGGGAGGGCCGTCGAGCAGTACTTC
NA	TRBV4-2	NA	TRBJ1-1	CASSQDAGMEAFF	TGTGCCAGCAGCCAAGATGCAGGGATGGAAGCTTTCTTT
NA	TRBV10-3	NA	TRBJ1-6	CAISESTSRNLLHF	TGTGCCATCAGTGAGTCGACATCCCGAAACCTCCTCCACTTT
TRBD2	TRBV5-5	many	TRBJ2-3	CASSPRRLADSTDTQYF	TGTGCCAGCAGCCCTCGTAGACTAGCGGATAGCACAGATACGCAGTATTTT
NA	TRBV5-5	few	TRBJ2-1	CASSGRPGLTNEQFF	TGTGCCAGCAGCGGACGTCCGGGACTGACAAATGAGCAGTTCTTC
NA	TRBV18	few	TRBJ2-5	CASSPPWGVGETQYF	TGTGCCAGCTCACCACCGTGGGGGGTCGGAGAGACCCAGTACTTC
TRBD2	TRBV29-1	many	TRBJ2-2	CSARLAGAGELFF	TGCAGCGCCCGACTAGCGGGGGCCGGGGAGCTGTTTTTT
NA	TRBV2	few	TRBJ2-1	CASSEGFKGEGFF	TGTGCCAGCAGTGAAGGATTTAAGGGGGAGGGCTTCTTC
TRBD2	TRBV4-3	many	TRBJ2-3	CASSQGGAGGDTQYF	TGCGCCAGCAGCCAAGGAGGTGCGGGAGGGGATACGCAGTATTTT
NA	TRBV27	NA	TRBJ1-5	CASWTLSNQPQHF	TGTGCCAGTTGGACCCTCTCCAATCAGCCCCAGCATTTT
NA	TRBV11-1	few	TRBJ2-7	CASSFSNSRGSYEQYF	TGTGCCAGCAGCTTCTCCAACAGTCGCGGCTCCTACGAGCAGTACTTC
NA	TRBV15	NA	TRBJ2-1	CATSREGANEQFF	TGTGCCACCAGCAGAGAAGGTGCAAATGAGCAGTTCTTC
NA	TRBV20-1	NA	TRBJ2-1	CSARDYRYNEQFF	TGCAGTGCTAGAGATTATAGATACAATGAGCAGTTCTTC
NA	TRBV6-5	NA	TRBJ2-5	CASGEDQETQYF	TGTGCCAGCGGAGAAGACCAAGAGACCCAGTACTTC
TRBD2	TRBV20-1	NA	TRBJ2-7	CSARELAGGTYEQYF	TGCAGTGCTAGAGAGCTAGCGGGAGGTACCTACGAGCAGTACTTC
NA	TRBV5-1	NA	TRBJ2-3	CASSLRDPRTDTQYF	TGCGCCAGCAGCTTGCGGGACCCCCGCACAGATACGCAGTATTTT
TRBD2	TRBV28	NA	TRBJ2-5	CASSPKVGGGETQYF	TGTGCCAGCAGCCCAAAGGTTGGGGGGGGGGAGACCCAGTACTTC
TRBD2	TRBV9	NA	TRBJ2-3	CASSGGTSGSWTDTQYF	TGTGCCAGCAGCGGCGGGACTAGCGGGAGTTGGACAGATACGCAGTATTTT
NA	TRBV5-1	NA	TRBJ1-5	CASSLAGGMAQHF	TGCGCCAGCAGCCTGGCGGGGGGGATGGCCCAGCATTTT
NA	TRBV4-2	few	TRBJ2-7	CASSQDQGTLIEQYF	TGTGCCAGCAGCCAAGATCAAGGGACCCTGATCGAGCAGTACTTC
TRBD2	TRBV14	NA	TRBJ2-1	CASSQGLALNEQFF	TGTGCCAGCAGCCAAGGACTAGCGCTTAATGAGCAGTTCTTC
TRBD1	TRBV6-1	many	TRBJ2-1	CASSTRDRGREFF	TGTGCCAGCAGTACCCGGGACAGGGGAAGAGAGTTCTTC
NA	TRBV18	few	TRBJ2-2	CASSPPARVAGELFF	TGTGCCAGCTCACCCCCCGCCAGGGTGGCCGGGGAGCTGTTTTTT
NA	TRBV12-3/TRBV12-4	many	TRBJ2-4	CASSWDVSSIQYF	TGTGCCAGCAGTTGGGACGTTAGCAGCATTCAGTACTTC
NA	TRBV12-3/TRBV12-4	many	TRBJ2-7	CASSFPQGSAYEQYF	TGTGCCAGCAGTTTCCCCCAAGGCTCTGCTTACGAGCAGTACTTC
NA	TRBV30	NA	TRBJ1-1	CAWSHLRDANTEAFF	TGTGCCTGGAGTCATCTCAGAGACGCGAACACTGAAGCTTTCTTT
TRBD1	TRBV7-9	few	TRBJ2-3	CASSVGTGSTDTQYF	TGTGCCAGCAGCGTAGGGACAGGGAGCACAGATACGCAGTATTTT
TRBD2	TRBV28	NA	TRBJ2-6	CASSPSTSGTSGANVLTF	TGTGCCAGCAGTCCCTCGACTAGCGGGACCTCTGGGGCCAACGTCCTGACTTTC
NA	TRBV6-1	few	TRBJ1-3	CASRRGSRPSGNTIYF	TGTGCCAGCAGACGGGGGTCCCGGCCCTCTGGAAACACCATATATTTT
NA	TRBV5-1	few	TRBJ2-7	CASSLGHSSYEQYF	TGCGCCAGCAGCTTGGGCCACAGCTCCTACGAGCAGTACTTC
TRBD1	TRBV12-3/TRBV12-4	NA	TRBJ1-2	CASRDRGHGYTF	TGTGCCAGCAGGGACAGGGGGCACGGCTACACCTTC
TRBD1	TRBV20-1	few	TRBJ2-3	CSARNGRDRGRFYSDTQYF	TGCAGTGCTAGAAATGGGAGGGACAGGGGGCGTTTTTATTCAGATACGCAGTATTTT
TRBD1	TRBV6-5	few	TRBJ1-1	CASSYLRDRGWGTEAFF	TGTGCCAGCAGTTACCTCCGGGACAGGGGTTGGGGTACTGAAGCTTTCTTT
NA	TRBV5-1	few	TRBJ2-1	CASSWDANGNEQFF	TGCGCCAGCAGCTGGGACGCAAATGGGAATGAGCAGTTCTTC
NA	TRBV12-3/TRBV12-4	NA	TRBJ2-4	CASSDSGAGIQYF	TGTGCCAGCAGTGATTCGGGGGCGGGCATTCAGTACTTC
TRBD2	TRBV20-1	many	TRBJ2-3	CSASAGGLGLADTQYF	TGCAGTGCTTCAGCGGGAGGCTTGGGATTGGCAGATACGCAGTATTTT
NA	TRBV20-1	NA	TRBJ2-5	CSARGSGPMTQYF	TGCAGTGCTAGAGGCTCCGGCCCCATGACCCAGTACTTC
NA	TRBV12-3/TRBV12-4	many	TRBJ2-1	CASSFVARGPYKRNEQFF	TGTGCCAGCAGTTTTGTGGCGCGGGGGCCCTACAAACGCAATGAGCAGTTCTTC
NA	TRBV6-2/TRBV6-3	many	TRBJ1-5	CASSYPDRTNQPQHF	TGTGCCAGCAGTTACCCCGACAGAACCAATCAGCCCCAGCATTTT
TRBD1	TRBV28	NA	TRBJ2-5	CASGTAEETQYF	TGTGCCAGTGGGACAGCCGAAGAGACCCAGTACTTC
TRBD2	TRBV4-3	NA	TRBJ2-1	CASSQEPASGGTSYNEQFF	TGCGCCAGCAGCCAAGAACCCGCTAGCGGGGGGACCTCCTACAATGAGCAGTTCTTC
NA	TRBV2	NA	TRBJ2-5	CASRKGLAGETQYF	TGTGCCAGCAGGAAGGGACTCGCGGGAGAGACCCAGTACTTC
TRBD1	TRBV7-6	NA	TRBJ2-3	CASFLPGQFFSSTDTQYF	TGTGCCAGCTTTTTACCGGGACAGTTTTTTTCCAGCACAGATACGCAGTATTTT
TRBD2	TRBV30	few	TRBJ2-5	CAWSDGRRQETQYF	TGTGCCTGGAGCGACGGGAGGAGGCAAGAGACCCAGTACTTC
NA	TRBV20-1	few	TRBJ2-7	CSARVDSYEQYF	TGCAGTGCTAGAGTGGATTCCTACGAGCAGTACTTC
NA	TRBV29-1	NA	TRBJ2-1	CSVSPENRFNEQFF	TGCAGCGTTTCTCCGGAGAATCGGTTCAATGAGCAGTTCTTC
NA	TRBV5-5	few	TRBJ1-3	CASSLYGNTIYF	TGTGCCAGCAGCTTGTATGGAAACACCATATATTTT